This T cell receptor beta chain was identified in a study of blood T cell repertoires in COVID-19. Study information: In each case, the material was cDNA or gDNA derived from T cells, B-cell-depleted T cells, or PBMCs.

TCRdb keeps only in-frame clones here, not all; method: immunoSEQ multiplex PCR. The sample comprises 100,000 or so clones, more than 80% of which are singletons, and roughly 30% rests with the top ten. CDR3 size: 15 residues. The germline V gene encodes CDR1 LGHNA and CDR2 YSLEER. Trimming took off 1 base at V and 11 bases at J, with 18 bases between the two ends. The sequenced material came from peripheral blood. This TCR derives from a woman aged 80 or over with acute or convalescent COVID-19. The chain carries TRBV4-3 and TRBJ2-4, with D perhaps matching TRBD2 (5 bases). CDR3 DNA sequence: TGCGCCAGCAGCCAAGCTTTGTCGAGGGTAGAATTTCAGTACTTC. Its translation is CASSQALSRVEFQYF.